This TCR beta chain was identified during a study of CD8 T cells in ankylosing spondylitis. The germline CDR1 and CDR2 sequences are SGHTA and FQGNSA. V lost 1 base, J lost 1 base, and 4 bases lay in between. This CDR3 region has 14 residues. There are a few counts of this clonotype. The target antigen is unknown. The study's findings and limits: Clones linked with disease were CD8+ and fairly uncommon in the peripheral blood.

Quantitative 5'-RACE was performed with molecular barcodes, and it yielded the TCR beta libraries. TCRdb re-called the 5' RACE reads through MiXCR, storing one row per CDR3 protein. The sample has about 40,000 distinct CDR3 sequences; about 15% are singletons. This TCR derives from a male donor with ankylosing spondylitis or in good health (not recorded which). The material sequenced was blood. V usage is TRBV7-2 and J usage is TRBJ2-2; D call uncertain. The CDR3 here is CASSLGWNTGELFF. CDR3 DNA: TGTGCCAGCAGCTTAGGTTGGAACACCGGGGAGCTGTTTTTT.